Presented here are 15 T cell receptor beta chains from one specimen sequenced in a study of control samples from healthy donors and cancer patients. The method was immunoSEQ multiplex PCR; TCRdb's version includes in-frame clones alone and lacks a portion of them. The sample carries around 80,000 clones, 70% to 90% recorded once. Specimen: blood. The receptors here all came from a woman aged 45-65 years in good health.

This clone was recorded only once. The genes are TRBV5-1 and TRBJ1-5; D uncertain. CDR1 is SGHRS, CDR2 YFSETQ, per germline. V lost 3 bases, J lost 1 base, and 8 bases lay in between. The CDR3 has 14 amino acids. The CDR3 DNA reads TGCGCCAGCAGCTGGCTCAGCAGCAATCAGCCCCAGCATTTT. Residues: CASSWLSSNQPQHF.

The chain links TRBV6-5 to TRBJ1-2; no definite D call. The CDR3 has 14 residues. V lost 2 bases and J lost 6, with 13 bases in between. Germline V gives CDR1 MNHEY, CDR2 SVGAGI. The CDR3 protein is CASSYPEITDGYTF. The CDR3 bases are TGTGCCAGCAGTTACCCCGAGATTACGGATGGCTACACCTTC.

The sample holds one count of this clone. V and J are TRBV2 and TRBJ1-1; 8 bases are shared with TRBD1. The CDR3 is 14 amino acids. The V gene end was trimmed by 6 bases and the J gene end by 7 bases; junction bases not matched to a gene: 10. Germline V CDR1 and CDR2: SNHLY, FYNNEI. CDR3 loop: CASRTMDREDEAFF. Written as DNA, the CDR3 is TGTGCCAGCAGAACAATGGACAGGGAAGATGAAGCTTTCTTT.

The gene calls are TRBV19 and TRBJ2-7; D not certain. This CDR3 has 15 amino acids. Per the germline V gene, CDR1 is LNHDA and CDR2 is SQIVND (reference sequence). Trimming left V 2 bases short and J 0 bases short, with 11 bases between. The CDR3 bases are TGTGCCAGTAGTATATCAGGACGGAACTCCTACGAGCAGTACTTC. It translates to CASSISGRNSYEQYF.

This chain links TRBV9 with TRBJ2-1; D remains ambiguous. Per the germline V gene, CDR1 is SGDLS and CDR2 is YYNGEE. The CDR3 has 12 residues. V lost 2 bases, J lost 5 bases, and 5 bases lay in between. The CDR3 loop reads CASSVIHNEQFF. The DNA of the CDR3 is TGTGCCAGCAGCGTTATTCACAATGAGCAGTTCTTC.

The rearrangement links TRBV3-1 (or the pseudogene TRBV3-2) to TRBJ2-5; 8 bases match TRBD1. CDR1 and CDR2 from the germline V gene are LGHDT and YNNKEL (reference sequence). This CDR3 spans 15 amino acids. V was pared by 4 bases and J by 4 bases, with 8 bases of the junction left unmatched. CDR3 bases: TGTGCCAGCAGCCTACAAGGACAGGGCGGAGAGACCCAGTACTTC. This codes for CASSLQGQGGETQYF.

The chain employs TRBV6-5 and TRBJ2-3; D uncertain. The CDR3 extends over 14 amino acids. V was cut by 2 bases and J by 2 bases, with 8 bases left in between. Germline V gene data show CDR1 as MNHEY and CDR2 as SVGAGI. The CDR3 DNA follows: TGTGCCAGCAGTTACGGCGGTTCCACAGATACGCAGTATTTT. It codes for CASSYGGSTDTQYF.

The chain joins TRBV21-1 to TRBJ2-7. TRBV21-1 constitutes a pseudogene. The CDR3 is 10 residues long. The CDR3 protein is CASSKYEQYF. CDR3 DNA sequence: TGTGCCAGCAGCAAGTACGAGCAGTACTTC.

The rearrangement links TRBV3-1 (or the pseudogene TRBV3-2) to TRBJ2-2, with D tentatively TRBD1 or TRBD2 (5 bases each). Germline V gene lookup returns CDR1 LGHDT and CDR2 YNNKEL (reference sequence). CDR3 size: 13 residues. Trimming removed 3 bases at V and 5 bases at J, with 7 bases between. CDR3 DNA sequence: TGTGCCAGCAGCCATGGGGGAACCGGGGAGCTGTTTTTT. It translates to CASSHGGTGELFF.

This chain connects TRBV28 to TRBJ1-1; D unclear. The germline V and J ends were trimmed by 2 bases and 4 bases, with 8 bases remaining between them. The CDR3 spans 13 residues. Germline CDR1 MDHEN, CDR2 SYDVKM. The CDR3 sequence is CASSLHSGTEAFF. The CDR3 nucleotides are TGTGCCAGCAGTTTACACAGCGGCACTGAAGCTTTCTTT.

The chain links TRBV7-9 to TRBJ1-2; 11 nucleotides align to TRBD1. CDR1 SEHNR and CDR2 FQNEAQ come from the germline V gene (reference sequence). Trimming cost V 5 bases and J 6 bases; bases outside gene matches: 11. CDR3 length: 16 residues. The CDR3 DNA is TGTGCCAGCAGCCCAGGACAGGGGGCCGGAGTAGATGGCTACACCTTC. This encodes CASSPGQGAGVDGYTF.

The V and J genes are TRBV14 and TRBJ1-2; no reliable D call. Germline V gene sequence: CDR1 SGHDN, CDR2 FVKESK. The germline V and J ends were trimmed by 4 bases and 5 bases, with 14 bases remaining between them. The CDR3 consists of 14 residues. The CDR3 bases are TGTGCCAGCAGCCCGACCGCTCCTGGATATGGCTACACCTTC. Translating gives CASSPTAPGYGYTF.

The J gene is TRBJ2-1, the V gene TRBV11-3; 9 nucleotides match TRBD2. Germline V lookup: CDR1 SGHNT, CDR2 YENEEA. With 4 bases clipped from V and 5 bases from J, the junction kept 9 bases outside the gene matches. There are 16 residues in the CDR3. CDR3 loop: CASSSIAGVTNNEQFF. In DNA form, the CDR3 reads TGTGCCAGCAGCTCCATAGCGGGGGTCACTAACAATGAGCAGTTCTTC.

The chain couples TRBV5-1 to TRBJ1-6; D gene unclear. Germline-derived CDR1 and CDR2 are SGHRS and YFSETQ. Trimming stripped 0 bases from V and 7 bases from J, with 11 bases between. The CDR3 has 15 amino acids. Here the CDR3 DNA reads TGCGCCAGCAGCTTGGGGTCGCCGGCAAATTCACCCCTCCACTTT. Translated, it gives CASSLGSPANSPLHF.

The V call is TRBV14, the J call TRBJ2-2; D remains unclear. The germline V and J ends were trimmed by 3 bases and 7 bases, with 3 bases remaining between them. Germline-derived CDR1 and CDR2 are SGHDN and FVKESK. This CDR3 has 11 amino acids. CDR3 region: CASSQFGELFF. The CDR3, as DNA: TGTGCCAGCAGCCAGTTCGGGGAGCTGTTTTTT.